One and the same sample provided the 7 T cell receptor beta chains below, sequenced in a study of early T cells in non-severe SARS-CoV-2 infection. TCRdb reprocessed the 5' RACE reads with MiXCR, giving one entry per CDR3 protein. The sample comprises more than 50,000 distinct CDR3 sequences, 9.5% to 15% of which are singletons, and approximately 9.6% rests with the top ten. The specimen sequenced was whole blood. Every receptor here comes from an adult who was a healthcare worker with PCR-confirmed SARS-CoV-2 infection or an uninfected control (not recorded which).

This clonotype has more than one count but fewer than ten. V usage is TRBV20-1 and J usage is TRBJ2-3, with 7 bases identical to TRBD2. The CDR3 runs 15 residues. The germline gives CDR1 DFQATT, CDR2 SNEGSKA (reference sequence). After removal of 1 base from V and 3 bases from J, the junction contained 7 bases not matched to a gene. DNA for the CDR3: TGCAGTGCTAGAGGCCGGCTAGCGGAGACAGATACGCAGTATTTT. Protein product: CSARGRLAETDTQYF.

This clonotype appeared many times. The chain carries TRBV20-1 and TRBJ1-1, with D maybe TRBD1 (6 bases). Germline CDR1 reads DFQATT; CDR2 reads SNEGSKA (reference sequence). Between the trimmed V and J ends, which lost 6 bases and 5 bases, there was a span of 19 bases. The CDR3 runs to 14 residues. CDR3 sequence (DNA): TGCAGTGCCCCTCGACAGGCAACAGGGACTGAAGCTTTCTTT. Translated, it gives CSAPRQATGTEAFF.

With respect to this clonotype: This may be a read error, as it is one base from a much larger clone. DNA of the CDR3: TGCAGTGCGGGGTCAGTGTATAGCAATCAGCCCCAGCATTTT. Its protein is CSAGSVYSNQPQHF. The chain employs TRBV20-1 and TRBJ1-5, with D unresolved. V lost 6 bases, J lost 0 bases, and 12 bases lay in between. CDR3 length equals 14 residues. Germline CDR1 is DFQATT and CDR2 is SNEGSKA (reference sequence).

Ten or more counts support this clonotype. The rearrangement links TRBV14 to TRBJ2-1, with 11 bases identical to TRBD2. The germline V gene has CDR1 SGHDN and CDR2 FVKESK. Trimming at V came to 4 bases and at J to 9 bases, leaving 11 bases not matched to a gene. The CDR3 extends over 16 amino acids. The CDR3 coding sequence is TGTGCCAGCAGCCGGCTAACTAGCGGGAGAACGGGTGAGCAGTTCTTC. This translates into CASSRLTSGRTGEQFF.

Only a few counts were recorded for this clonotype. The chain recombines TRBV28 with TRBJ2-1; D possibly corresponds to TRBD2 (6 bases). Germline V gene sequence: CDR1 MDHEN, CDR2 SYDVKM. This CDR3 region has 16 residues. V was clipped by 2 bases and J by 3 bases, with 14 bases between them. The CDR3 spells CASSLGPGENYNEQFF. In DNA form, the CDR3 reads TGTGCCAGCAGTTTAGGCCCGGGAGAGAACTACAATGAGCAGTTCTTC.

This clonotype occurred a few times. The CDR3 coding sequence is TGCAGTGCTAGAGACCCGACAGCCAACACTGAAGCTTTCTTT. It is translated as CSARDPTANTEAFF. The chain carries TRBV20-1 and TRBJ1-1, with a tentative D call TRBD1 (5 bases). Germline lookup yields CDR1 DFQATT and CDR2 SNEGSKA (reference sequence). The length of the CDR3 is 14 residues. Trimming left V 0 bases short and J 2 bases short, with 10 bases between.

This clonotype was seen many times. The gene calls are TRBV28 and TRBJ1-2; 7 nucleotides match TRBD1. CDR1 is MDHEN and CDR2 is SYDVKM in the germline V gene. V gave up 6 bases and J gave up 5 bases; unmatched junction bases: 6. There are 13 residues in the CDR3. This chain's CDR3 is CASSRTGGYGYTF. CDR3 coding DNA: TGTGCCAGCAGCCGGACAGGTGGATATGGCTACACCTTC.